The 25 T cell receptor beta chains presented below share a single source sample, sequenced in a study of CD8+CD57+ T cells in acquired aplastic anemia. By flow cytometry, patients selected for sequencing had shown an expansion of CD8+CD57+ cells. TCR beta VDJ combinations and CDR3 sequences were profiled from genomic DNA. TCRdb reprocessed the reads with MiXCR, giving one entry per CDR3 protein. The data show around 430,000 distinct CDR3 sequences, with more than 25% seen just once and about 0.8% held by the top ten. Sequencing was done on a sample of sorted CD4+, CD8+, or CD8+CD57+ T cells (not recorded which) from PBMCs. Receptor source: a human donor with aplastic anemia.

This clonotype was observed many times. The chain employs TRBV12-3 or TRBV12-4 and TRBJ2-7; D is unclear. Trimming pared 8 bases from V and 3 bases from J, leaving 11 bases between. The CDR3 loop spans 12 amino acids. The CDR3 protein is CASGQSFYEQYF. CDR3 sequence (DNA): TGTGCCAGCGGTCAGTCATTCTACGAGCAGTACTTC.

This clonotype was seen many times. This chain uses TRBV2 with TRBJ1-1; D is ambiguous. This CDR3 contains 12 residues. Trimming took off 3 bases at V and 2 bases at J, with 4 bases between the two ends. From germline, CDR1 is SNHLY and CDR2 FYNNEI. CDR3 region: CASSEDNTEAFF. In nucleotides, the CDR3 is TGTGCCAGCAGTGAGGATAACACTGAAGCTTTCTTT.

This clonotype was seen ten or more times. The genes are TRBV19 and TRBJ1-1; TRBD1 is a possible D gene (5 bases). Trimming stripped 3 bases from V and 3 bases from J, with 8 bases between. Per germline, CDR1 LNHDA and CDR2 SQIVND (reference sequence). This CDR3 comprises 13 residues. Here the CDR3 DNA reads TGTGCCAGTAGTATTGGGGGGTACACTGAAGCTTTCTTT. Protein product: CASSIGGYTEAFF.

This clonotype has only a few counts. The genes are TRBV7-2 and TRBJ2-1, with a weak D call TRBD2 (5 bases). The germline V gene encodes CDR1 SGHTA and CDR2 FQGNSA. V shed 5 bases and J shed 6 bases, with 14 bases lying between them. The CDR3 spans 14 residues. The CDR3 nucleotides read TGTGCCAGCAGCCCGAGGACTGGAAGCAATGAGCAGTTCTTC. Its translation: CASSPRTGSNEQFF.

Many counts were recorded for this clonotype. The CDR3 nucleotides are TGTGCCAGTAGTAGCAGGGTGGGTACGCAGTATTTT. Translation gives CASSSRVGTQYF. The V call is TRBV19, the J call TRBJ2-3; possible D gene TRBD1, 5 bases. Deletions cut 4 bases from V and 8 bases from J, with 10 bases between. Germline V lookup: CDR1 LNHDA, CDR2 SQIVND (reference sequence). This CDR3 has 12 amino acids.

This clonotype has ten or more counts. V gene TRBV24-1 combines with J gene TRBJ2-3, with D unclear. In germline, CDR1 is KGHDR, CDR2 SFDVKD. V was shortened by 5 bases and J by 5 bases, with 13 bases between the two germline ends. CDR3 size: 14 residues. CDR3 nucleotide sequence: TGTGCCACCAGTGCTGGGGTGAGTGGAGATACGCAGTATTTT. Protein sequence: CATSAGVSGDTQYF.

This rearrangement joins TRBV25-1 to TRBJ2-3, with unresolved D. CDR1 MGHDK and CDR2 SYGVNS come from the germline V gene. The length of the CDR3 is 13 residues. The V gene lost 7 bases and the J gene lost 2 bases, with 10 bases spanning the gap. CDR3: CASMSGPTDTQYF. The DNA of the CDR3 is TGTGCCAGCATGAGTGGACCCACAGATACGCAGTATTTT.

This clonotype has at least ten counts. The chain couples TRBV29-1 to TRBJ1-2, with 8 bases that match TRBD1. CDR1 is SQVTM and CDR2 is ANQGSEA in the germline V gene. V dropped 0 bases and J dropped 8; count of bases not matched to a gene: 5. The CDR3 is 13 amino acids. The CDR3 DNA sequence: TGCAGCGTTGAAGACCAGGGGGCGCGGGGCTACACCTTC. Amino acids: CSVEDQGARGYTF.

This clonotype has a count of ten or more. This chain links TRBV25-1 with TRBJ2-2; TRBD1 matches at 8 bases. J lost 4 bases, V lost 8 bases, and 6 bases had no gene match. The CDR3 runs to 14 residues. Germline values: CDR1 MGHDK, CDR2 SYGVNS. In nucleotides, the CDR3 is TGTGCCAGCTCGAGGACAGGGACCACCGGGGAGCTGTTTTTT. Translated: CASSRTGTTGELFF. Drawing the rest from reference TRBV25-1 and TRBJ2-2, the complete variable domain is EADIYQTPRYLVIGTGKKITLECSQTMGHDKMYWYQQDPGMELHLIHYSYGVNSTEKGDLSSESTVSRIRTEHFPLTLESARPSHTSQYLCASSRTGTTGELFFGEGSRLTVL.

This clonotype was detected many times. V gene TRBV24-1 combines with J gene TRBJ1-5; perhaps TRBD1 as D (5 bases). V lost 10 bases to trimming and J lost 3 bases, with 15 bases between them. CDR1 and CDR2 (germline): KGHDR, SFDVKD. The CDR3 sequence is 14 residues long. Here the CDR3 DNA reads TGTGCCACATCCGCTTGGGGGATCAATCAGCCCCAGCATTTT. Translating it yields CATSAWGINQPQHF.

V and J are TRBV12-3 or TRBV12-4 and TRBJ1-5; 11 nucleotides agree with TRBD1. This CDR3 is 18 amino acids long. After removal of 5 bases from V and 3 bases from J, the junction contained 12 bases not matched to a gene. The CDR3 reads CASSIRDRGAVPNQPQHF. CDR3 coding DNA: TGTGCCAGCAGTATCCGGGACAGGGGGGCTGTTCCCAATCAGCCCCAGCATTTT.

This rearrangement joins TRBV5-2 to TRBJ2-3; the table assigns TRBD2, which was not confirmed against the DNA. TRBV5-2 is given as a pseudogene. This CDR3 has 15 residues. The CDR3, as DNA: TGTGCCAGCAGTGGGGCTAGCGGGGGCACAGATTCGCAGTATTTT. The encoded protein is CASSGASGGTDSQYF.

A single count supports this clonotype. V is TRBV19 and J is TRBJ1-2; D uncertain. The germline gives CDR1 LNHDA, CDR2 SQIVND (reference sequence). Trimming took 7 bases from V and 8 from J, leaving 17 bases between them. This CDR3 region has 13 residues. This CDR3 reads CASTLRGSYGYTF. In DNA, the CDR3 is TGTGCCAGTACCCTCCGGGGTTCATACGGCTACACCTTC.

This clonotype occurred a few times. The chain carries TRBV12-3 or TRBV12-4 and TRBJ1-5, with 9 nucleotides matching TRBD1. The ends lost 5 bases at V and 0 bases at J; junction bases unmatched: 8. This CDR3 has 17 amino acids. CDR3 protein: CASSRGQGGSSNQPQHF. The CDR3 DNA reads as TGTGCCAGCAGTAGGGGACAGGGAGGGAGTAGCAATCAGCCCCAGCATTTT.

This clonotype was found many times. This chain links TRBV7-2 with TRBJ2-1; no clear D gene. The CDR3 totals 12 residues. Trimming shortened V by 1 base and J by 7 bases, and 5 bases separated the two germline ends. Per germline, CDR1 SGHTA and CDR2 FQGNSA. CDR3 DNA: TGTGCCAGCAGCTTAGTCTCGAATGAGCAGTTCTTC. Protein product: CASSLVSNEQFF.

The rearrangement links TRBV5-1 to TRBJ2-1; no definite D call. The V gene's germline CDR1 is SGHRS and CDR2 YFSETQ. V lost 2 bases and J lost 6, with 9 bases in between. The CDR3 is made up of 13 amino acids. For the CDR3, the DNA is TGCGCCAGCAGCTTCGTAAGCGTCAATGAGCAGTTCTTC. As protein: CASSFVSVNEQFF.

CDR3 nucleotides: TGTGCCAGCAGTCTAAAAGTTTCCTCGGACAGGGCCACCGAGCAGTACTTC. Protein sequence: CASSLKVSSDRATEQYF. The rearrangement links TRBV12-3 or TRBV12-4 to TRBJ2-7, with 8 bases lining up with TRBD1. The CDR3 has 17 amino acids. Germline trimming cut 5 bases from V and 6 bases from J; bases unmatched to any gene: 18.

With regard to this clonotype: A much larger clone lies one base from this, so it may be a read error. The V call is TRBV11-1, the J call TRBJ1-2, with TRBD1 as a possible D gene (5 bases). The V end was cut by 5 bases, the J end by 5 bases, with 21 bases between. This CDR3 region has 16 residues. Germline V lookup: CDR1 SGHAT, CDR2 FQDESV (reference sequence). The CDR3 coding sequence is TGTGCCAGCAGCCCAGGATGGGGCTCGGGGAGATATGGCTACACCTTC. It specifies CASSPGWGSGRYGYTF.

Note on this clonotype: Relative to the germline gene, one junction end is altered; a read error may explain this. The chain uses TRBV5-5 and TRBJ1-1, with TRBD1 matching over 10 bases. Germline loops: CDR1 SGHKS, CDR2 YYEKEE (reference sequence). This CDR3 region has 16 residues. DNA of the CDR3: TGTGCCAGCAGTTTATCGGGGACAGGGGTGAACACTGGAGCTTTCTTT. The encoded protein is CASSLSGTGVNTGAFF.

Points on this clonotype: A read error is possible here, since a much larger clone lies one base away. The rearrangement links TRBV2 to TRBJ2-7, with D unresolved. The CDR3 contains 13 residues. Deletions cut 6 bases from V and 3 bases from J, with 12 bases between. Germline CDR1 is SNHLY and CDR2 is FYNNEI. The CDR3 coding sequence is TGTGCCAGCAGGTGGTGCAGCAACTACGAGCAGTACTTC. Translation: CASRWCSNYEQYF.

This clonotype was seen more than once but under ten times. A much larger clone lies a single base off, so this may be a read error. The chain uses TRBV2 and TRBJ1-2, with 7 bases identical to TRBD1. CDR1 and CDR2 (germline): SNHLY, FYNNEI. V gave up 7 bases and J gave up 4 bases; unmatched junction bases: 9. The CDR3 totals 14 residues. In DNA, the CDR3 is TGTGCCAGCAACCCAGGCCGGGACAGCTATGGCTACACCTTC. It yields the protein CASNPGRDSYGYTF.

This chain uses TRBV2 with TRBJ2-7; TRBD2 matches 9 bases. There are 15 residues in the CDR3. V was clipped by 6 bases and J by 0 bases; unmatched bases: 6. Looked up from germline, CDR1 is SNHLY and CDR2 is FYNNEI. The CDR3 region has the DNA TGTGCCAGCAGCGACCTAGCGGGAAGCTCCTACGAGCAGTACTTC. It specifies CASSDLAGSSYEQYF.

Concerning this clonotype itself: This clone may be a read error of a much larger clone one base away. The chain has TRBV2 and TRBJ1-6; unclear D gene. CDR1 is SNHLY, CDR2 FYNNEI, per germline. The CDR3 extends over 12 amino acids. With 6 bases removed from V and 10 bases from J, the gap between germline ends came to 10 bases. The CDR3 here is CASRAESSPLHF. The CDR3 nucleotides are TGTGCCAGCAGGGCAGAATCATCACCCCTCCACTTT. Full variable domain (outside the CDR3, taken from reference TRBV2 and TRBJ1-6): EPEVTQTPSHQVTQMGQEVILRCVPISNHLYFYWYRQILGQKVEFLVSFYNNEISEKSEIFDDQFSVERPDGSNFTLKIRSTKLEDSAMYFCASRAESSPLHFGNGTRLTVT.

As to this clonotype: A much more abundant neighbour one base away suggests this may be a read error. This chain connects TRBV5-1 to TRBJ1-6; TRBD1 is a possible D gene (6 bases). Per germline, CDR1 SGHRS and CDR2 YFSETQ. Trimming left V 3 bases short and J 7 bases short, with 20 bases between. This CDR3 spans 17 amino acids. This CDR3 is CASSSGGLNPANSPLHF. CDR3 DNA sequence: TGCGCCAGCAGCTCGGGGGGGCTCAACCCGGCCAATTCACCCCTCCACTTT. Together with reference TRBV5-1 and TRBJ1-6, the CDR3 gives the full variable domain: KAGVTQTPRYLIKTRGQQVTLSCSPISGHRSVSWYQQTPGQGLQFLFEYFSETQRNKGNFPGRFSGRQFSNSRSEMNVSTLELGDSALYLCASSSGGLNPANSPLHFGNGTRLTVT.

The V call is TRBV20-1, the J call TRBJ2-7, with 10 nucleotides matching TRBD1. V shed 5 bases, J shed 7 bases, and the junction held 14 bases outside the gene matches. The germline V gene encodes CDR1 DFQATT and CDR2 SNEGSKA (reference sequence). The CDR3 has 15 amino acids. CDR3 residues: CSAGGSRQGALEQYF. In nucleotides, the CDR3 is TGCAGTGCTGGGGGATCGAGACAGGGGGCGTTGGAGCAGTACTTC.